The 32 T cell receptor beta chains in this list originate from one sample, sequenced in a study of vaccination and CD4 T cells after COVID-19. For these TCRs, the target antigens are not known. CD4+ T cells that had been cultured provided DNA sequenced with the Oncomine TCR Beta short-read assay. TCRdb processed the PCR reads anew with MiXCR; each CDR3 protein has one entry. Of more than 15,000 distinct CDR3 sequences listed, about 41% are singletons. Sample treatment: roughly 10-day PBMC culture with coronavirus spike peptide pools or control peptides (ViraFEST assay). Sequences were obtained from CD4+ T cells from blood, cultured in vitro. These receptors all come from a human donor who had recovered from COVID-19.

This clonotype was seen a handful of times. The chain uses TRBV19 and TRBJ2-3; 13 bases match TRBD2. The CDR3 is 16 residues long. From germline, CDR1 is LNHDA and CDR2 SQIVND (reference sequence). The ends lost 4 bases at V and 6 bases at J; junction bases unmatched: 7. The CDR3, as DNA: TGTGCCAGTAGTACAACTAGCGGGGGGGCCCGGGATACGCAGTATTTT. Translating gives CASSTTSGGARDTQYF.

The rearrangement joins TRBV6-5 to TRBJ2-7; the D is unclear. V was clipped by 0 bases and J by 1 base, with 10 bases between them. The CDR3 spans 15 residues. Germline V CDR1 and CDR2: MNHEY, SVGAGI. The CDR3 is CASSYSRRVSYEQYF. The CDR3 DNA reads TGTGCCAGCAGTTACTCACGCCGCGTTTCCTACGAGCAGTACTTC.

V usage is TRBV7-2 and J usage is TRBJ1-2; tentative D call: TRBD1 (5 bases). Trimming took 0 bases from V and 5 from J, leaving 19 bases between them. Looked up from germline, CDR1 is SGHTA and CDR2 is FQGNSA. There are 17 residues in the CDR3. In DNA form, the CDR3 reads TGTGCCAGCAGCTTAGCGGGGGGACGGCTGGGGGATTATGGCTACACCTTC. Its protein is CASSLAGGRLGDYGYTF.

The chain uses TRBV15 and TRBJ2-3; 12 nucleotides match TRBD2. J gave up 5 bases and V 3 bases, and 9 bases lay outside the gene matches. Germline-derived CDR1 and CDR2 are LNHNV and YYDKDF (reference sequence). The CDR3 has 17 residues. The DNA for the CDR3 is TGTGCCACCAGCAGGGCAGGGACTAGCGGGTCCCAAGATACGCAGTATTTT. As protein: CATSRAGTSGSQDTQYF.

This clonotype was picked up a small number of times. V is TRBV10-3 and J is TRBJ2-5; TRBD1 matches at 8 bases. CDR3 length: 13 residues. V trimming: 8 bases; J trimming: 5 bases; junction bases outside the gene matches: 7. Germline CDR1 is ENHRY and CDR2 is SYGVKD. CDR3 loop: CAILQGAGETQYF. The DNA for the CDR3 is TGTGCCATCCTCCAGGGGGCCGGGGAGACCCAGTACTTC.

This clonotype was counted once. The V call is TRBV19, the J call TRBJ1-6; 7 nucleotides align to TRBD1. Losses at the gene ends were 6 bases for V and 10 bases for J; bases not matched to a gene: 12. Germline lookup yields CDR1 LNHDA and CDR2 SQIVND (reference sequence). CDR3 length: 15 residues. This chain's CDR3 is CASSRFPDRDSPLHF. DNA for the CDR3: TGTGCCAGTAGCCGATTTCCCGACAGGGACTCACCCCTCCACTTT. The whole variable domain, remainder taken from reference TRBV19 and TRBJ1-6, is DGGITQSPKYLFRKEGQNVTLSCEQNLNHDAMYWYRQDPGQGLRLIYYSQIVNDFQKGDIAEGYSVSREKKESFPLTVTSAQKNPTAFYLCASSRFPDRDSPLHFGNGTRLTVT.

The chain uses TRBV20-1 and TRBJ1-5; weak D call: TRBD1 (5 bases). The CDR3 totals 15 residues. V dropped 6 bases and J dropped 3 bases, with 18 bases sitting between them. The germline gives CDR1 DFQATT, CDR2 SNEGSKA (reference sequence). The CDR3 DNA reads TGCAGTGCCTCATCAACGGGACGGAACAATCAGCCCCAGCATTTT. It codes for CSASSTGRNNQPQHF.

The DNA for the CDR3 is TGTGCCAGCAGCCTACGAGGCTTGGGCGGAGAGCAGTACTTC. Translating it yields CASSLRGLGGEQYF. The rearrangement links TRBV7-9 to TRBJ2-7; D is undetermined. This CDR3 has 14 amino acids. The germline CDR1 and CDR2 sequences are SEHNR and FQNEAQ (reference sequence). Trimming removed 5 bases from V and 7 bases from J, with 18 bases in between.

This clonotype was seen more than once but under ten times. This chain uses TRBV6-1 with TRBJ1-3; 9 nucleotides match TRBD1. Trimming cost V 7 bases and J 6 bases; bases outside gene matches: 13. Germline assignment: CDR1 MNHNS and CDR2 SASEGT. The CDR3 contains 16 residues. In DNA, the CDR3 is TGTGCCAGCATGAGTCCAACCACAGGGGGCACAAACACCATATATTTT. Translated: CASMSPTTGGTNTIYF.

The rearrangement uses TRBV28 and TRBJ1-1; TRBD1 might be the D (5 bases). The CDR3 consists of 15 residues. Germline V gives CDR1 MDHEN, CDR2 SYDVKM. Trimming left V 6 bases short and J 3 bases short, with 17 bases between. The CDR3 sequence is CASSSPWGRDTEAFF. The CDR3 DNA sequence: TGTGCCAGCAGCTCCCCCTGGGGCAGAGACACTGAAGCTTTCTTT.

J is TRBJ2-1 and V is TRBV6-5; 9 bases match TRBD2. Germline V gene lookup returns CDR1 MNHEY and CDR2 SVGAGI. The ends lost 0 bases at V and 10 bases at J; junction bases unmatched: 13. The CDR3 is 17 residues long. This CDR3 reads CASSYSWSAGGPGEQFF. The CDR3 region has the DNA TGTGCCAGCAGTTACTCCTGGTCGGCGGGGGGGCCTGGAGAGCAGTTCTTC.

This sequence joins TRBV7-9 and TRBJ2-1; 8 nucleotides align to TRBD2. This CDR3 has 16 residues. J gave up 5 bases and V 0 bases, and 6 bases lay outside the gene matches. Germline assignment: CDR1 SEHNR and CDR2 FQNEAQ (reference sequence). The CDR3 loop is CASSLAIGTRNNEQFF. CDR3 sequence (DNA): TGTGCCAGCAGCTTAGCAATTGGGACTAGGAACAATGAGCAGTTCTTC.

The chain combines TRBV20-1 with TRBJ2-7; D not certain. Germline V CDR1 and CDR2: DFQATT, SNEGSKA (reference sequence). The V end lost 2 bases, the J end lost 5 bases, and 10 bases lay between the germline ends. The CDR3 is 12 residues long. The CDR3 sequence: CSARRSSHEQYF. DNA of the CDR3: TGCAGTGCTAGACGATCTTCCCACGAGCAGTACTTC.

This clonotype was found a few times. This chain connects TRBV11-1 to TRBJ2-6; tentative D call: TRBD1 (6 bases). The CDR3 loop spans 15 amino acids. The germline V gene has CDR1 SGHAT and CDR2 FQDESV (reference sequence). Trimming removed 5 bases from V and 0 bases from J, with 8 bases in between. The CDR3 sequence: CASSRRGSGANVLTF. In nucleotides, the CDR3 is TGTGCCAGCAGCCGCAGGGGCTCTGGGGCCAACGTCCTGACTTTC.

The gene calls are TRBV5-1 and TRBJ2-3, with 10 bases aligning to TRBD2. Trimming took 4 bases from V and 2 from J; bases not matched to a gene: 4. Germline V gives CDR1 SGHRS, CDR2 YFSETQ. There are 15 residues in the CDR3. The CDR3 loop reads CASSNSGGITDTQYF. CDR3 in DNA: TGCGCCAGCAGCAATAGCGGGGGGATCACAGATACGCAGTATTTT.

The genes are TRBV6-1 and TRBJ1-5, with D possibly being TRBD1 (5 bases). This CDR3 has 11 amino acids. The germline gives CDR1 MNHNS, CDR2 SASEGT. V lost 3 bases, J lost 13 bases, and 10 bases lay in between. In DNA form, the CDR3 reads TGTGCCAGCAGTGACAGGGTCCGACAGCATTTT. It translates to CASSDRVRQHF.

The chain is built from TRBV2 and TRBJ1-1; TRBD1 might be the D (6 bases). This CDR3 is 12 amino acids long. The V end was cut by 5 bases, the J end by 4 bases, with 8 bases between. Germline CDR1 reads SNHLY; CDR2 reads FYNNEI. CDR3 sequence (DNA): TGTGCCAGCAGTTCCAGGGGCACTGAAGCTTTCTTT. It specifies CASSSRGTEAFF.

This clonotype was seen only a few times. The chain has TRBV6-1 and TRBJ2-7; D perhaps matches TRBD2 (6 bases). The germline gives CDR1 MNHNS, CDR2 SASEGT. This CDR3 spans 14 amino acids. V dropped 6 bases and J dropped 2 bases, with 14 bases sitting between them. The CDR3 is CASRLGGSTYEQYF. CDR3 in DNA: TGTGCCAGCAGGCTGGGGGGTTCAACCTACGAGCAGTACTTC.

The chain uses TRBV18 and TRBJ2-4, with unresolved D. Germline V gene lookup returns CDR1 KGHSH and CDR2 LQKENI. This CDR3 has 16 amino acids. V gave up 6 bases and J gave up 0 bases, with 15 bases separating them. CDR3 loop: CASSPPTRLAKNIQYF. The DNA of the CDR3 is TGTGCCAGCTCGCCCCCCACACGGCTAGCCAAAAACATTCAGTACTTC.

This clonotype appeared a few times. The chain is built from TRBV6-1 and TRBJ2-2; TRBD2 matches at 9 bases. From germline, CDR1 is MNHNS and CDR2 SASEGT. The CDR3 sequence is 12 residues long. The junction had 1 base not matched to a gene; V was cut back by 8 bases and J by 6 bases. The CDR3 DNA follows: TGTGCCAGCCGACTAGCGGCCGGGGAGCTGTTTTTT. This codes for CASRLAAGELFF.

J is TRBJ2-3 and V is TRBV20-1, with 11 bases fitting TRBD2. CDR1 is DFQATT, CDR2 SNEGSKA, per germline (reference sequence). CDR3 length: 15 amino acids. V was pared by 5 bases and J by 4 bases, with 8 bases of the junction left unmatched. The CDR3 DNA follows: TGCAGTGCTCAGCTAGCGGGAGGAGGGCCAGATACGCAGTATTTT. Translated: CSAQLAGGGPDTQYF.

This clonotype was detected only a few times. CDR3 residues: CSARDFGRLNTEAFF. The CDR3 nucleotides are TGCAGTGCTAGAGACTTTGGACGGCTAAACACTGAAGCTTTCTTT. This rearrangement joins TRBV20-1 to TRBJ1-1; the D is unclear. The CDR3 runs 15 residues. V dropped 0 bases and J dropped 2 bases, with 13 bases sitting between them. Germline lookup yields CDR1 DFQATT and CDR2 SNEGSKA (reference sequence).

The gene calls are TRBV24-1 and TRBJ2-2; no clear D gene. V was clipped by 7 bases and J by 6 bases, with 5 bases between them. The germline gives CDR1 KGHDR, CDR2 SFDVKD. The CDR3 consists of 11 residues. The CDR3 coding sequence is TGTGCCACCAGCAGGTCCGGGGAGCTGTTTTTT. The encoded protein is CATSRSGELFF.

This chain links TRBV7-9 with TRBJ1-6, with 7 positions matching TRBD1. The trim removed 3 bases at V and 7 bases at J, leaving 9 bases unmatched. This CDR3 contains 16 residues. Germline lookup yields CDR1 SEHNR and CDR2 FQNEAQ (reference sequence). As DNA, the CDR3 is TGTGCCAGCAGCTTGGCCGGGACAGCCCGAAATTCACCCCTCCACTTT. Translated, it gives CASSLAGTARNSPLHF.

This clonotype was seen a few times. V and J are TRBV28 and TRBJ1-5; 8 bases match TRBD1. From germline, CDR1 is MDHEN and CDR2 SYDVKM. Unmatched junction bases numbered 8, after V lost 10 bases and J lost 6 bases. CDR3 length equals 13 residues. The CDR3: CATKTGGIQPQHF. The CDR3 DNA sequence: TGTGCCACCAAAACAGGGGGTATTCAGCCCCAGCATTTT.

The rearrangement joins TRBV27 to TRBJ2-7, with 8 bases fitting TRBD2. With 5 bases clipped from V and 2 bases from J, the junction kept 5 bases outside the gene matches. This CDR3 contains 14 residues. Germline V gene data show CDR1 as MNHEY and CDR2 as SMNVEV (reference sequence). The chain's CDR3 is CASSIREGPYEQYF. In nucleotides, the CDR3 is TGTGCCAGCAGTATCCGGGAGGGCCCCTACGAGCAGTACTTC.

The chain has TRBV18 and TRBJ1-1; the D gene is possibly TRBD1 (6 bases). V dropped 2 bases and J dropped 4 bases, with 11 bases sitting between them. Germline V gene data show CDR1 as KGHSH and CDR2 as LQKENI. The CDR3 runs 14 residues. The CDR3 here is CASSPNRAGTEAFF. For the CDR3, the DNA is TGTGCCAGCTCACCAAACAGGGCGGGCACTGAAGCTTTCTTT. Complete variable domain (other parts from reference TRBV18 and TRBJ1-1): NAGVMQNPRHLVRRRGQEARLRCSPMKGHSHVYWYRQLPEEGLKFMVYLQKENIIDESGMPKERFSAEFPKEGPSILRIQQVVRGDSAAYFCASSPNRAGTEAFFGQGTRLTVV.

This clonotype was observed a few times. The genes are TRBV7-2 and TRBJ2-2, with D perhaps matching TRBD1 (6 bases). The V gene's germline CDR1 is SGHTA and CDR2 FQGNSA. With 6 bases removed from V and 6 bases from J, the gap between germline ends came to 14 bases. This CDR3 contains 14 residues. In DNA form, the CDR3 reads TGTGCCAGCAGAGAAAGACAGGTCGCCGGGGAGCTGTTTTTT. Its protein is CASRERQVAGELFF. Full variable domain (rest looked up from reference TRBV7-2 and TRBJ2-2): GAGVSQSPSNKVTEKGKDVELRCDPISGHTALYWYRQSLGQGLEFLIYFQGNSAPDKSGLPSDRFSAERTGGSVSTLTIQRTQQEDSAVYLCASRERQVAGELFFGEGSRLTVL.

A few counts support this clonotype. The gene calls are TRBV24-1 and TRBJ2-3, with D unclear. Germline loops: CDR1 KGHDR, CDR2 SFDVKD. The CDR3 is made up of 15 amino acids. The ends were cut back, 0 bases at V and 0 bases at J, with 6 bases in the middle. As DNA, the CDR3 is TGTGCCACCAGTGATTTGCCTGACAGCACAGATACGCAGTATTTT. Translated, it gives CATSDLPDSTDTQYF.

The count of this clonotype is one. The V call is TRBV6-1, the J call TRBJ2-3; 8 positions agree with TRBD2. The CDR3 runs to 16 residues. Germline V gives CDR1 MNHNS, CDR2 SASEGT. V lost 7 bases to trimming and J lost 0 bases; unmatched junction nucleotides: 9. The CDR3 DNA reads TGTGCCAGCACCACAACTAGCGGTACTAGCACAGATACGCAGTATTTT. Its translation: CASTTTSGTSTDTQYF.

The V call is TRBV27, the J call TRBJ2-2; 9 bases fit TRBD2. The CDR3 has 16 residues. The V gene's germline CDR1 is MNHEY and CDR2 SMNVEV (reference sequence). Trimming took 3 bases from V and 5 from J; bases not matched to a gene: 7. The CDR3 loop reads CASSFTGTSRTGELFF. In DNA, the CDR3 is TGTGCCAGCAGTTTTACCGGGACTAGCAGGACCGGGGAGCTGTTTTTT.

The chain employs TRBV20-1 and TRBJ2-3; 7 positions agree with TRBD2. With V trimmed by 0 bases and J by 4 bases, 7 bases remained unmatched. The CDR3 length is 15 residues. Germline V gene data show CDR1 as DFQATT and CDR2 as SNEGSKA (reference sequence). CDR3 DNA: TGCAGTGCTAGAGATGCGGGAGTGTCCCCAGATACGCAGTATTTT. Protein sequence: CSARDAGVSPDTQYF.